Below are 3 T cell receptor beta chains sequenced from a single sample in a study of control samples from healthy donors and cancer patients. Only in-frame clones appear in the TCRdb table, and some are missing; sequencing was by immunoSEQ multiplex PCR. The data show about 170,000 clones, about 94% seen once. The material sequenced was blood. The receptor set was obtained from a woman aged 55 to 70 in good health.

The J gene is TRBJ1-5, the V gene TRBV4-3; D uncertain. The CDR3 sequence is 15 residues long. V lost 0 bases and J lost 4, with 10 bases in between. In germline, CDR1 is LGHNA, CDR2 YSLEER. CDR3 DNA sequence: TGCGCCAGCAGCCAAGATCTGGCGGAGAATCAGCCCCAGCATTTT. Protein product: CASSQDLAENQPQHF.

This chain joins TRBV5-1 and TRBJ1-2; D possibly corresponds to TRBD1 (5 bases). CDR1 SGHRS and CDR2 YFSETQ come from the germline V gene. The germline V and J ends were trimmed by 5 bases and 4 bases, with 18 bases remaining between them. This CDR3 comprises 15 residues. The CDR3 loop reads CASRVTRDASYGYTF. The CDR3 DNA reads TGCGCCAGCAGGGTCACCAGGGATGCAAGCTATGGCTACACCTTC. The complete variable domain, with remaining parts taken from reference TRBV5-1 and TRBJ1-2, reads KAGVTQTPRYLIKTRGQQVTLSCSPISGHRSVSWYQQTPGQGLQFLFEYFSETQRNKGNFPGRFSGRQFSNSRSEMNVSTLELGDSALYLCASRVTRDASYGYTFGSGTRLTVV.

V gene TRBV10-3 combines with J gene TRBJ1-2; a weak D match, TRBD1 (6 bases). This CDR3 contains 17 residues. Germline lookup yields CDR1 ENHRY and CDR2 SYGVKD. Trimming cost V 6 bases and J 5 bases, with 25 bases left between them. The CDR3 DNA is TGTGCCATCAGCGAGGGGGGGGCAGGGACGGGCAGGTATGGCTACACCTTC. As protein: CAISEGGAGTGRYGYTF.